This TCR beta chain is drawn from a study of blood T cell repertoires in COVID-19. Study-level background: Sites in the United States, Italy and Spain provided acute and convalescent COVID-19 samples.

Participants spanned ages roughly 18 to 95 years and resided in some 22 US areas. The germline V and J ends were trimmed by 2 bases and 4 bases, with 9 bases remaining between them. Germline V gives CDR1 SGHNT, CDR2 YYREEE (reference sequence). The CDR3 spans 13 residues. Data came from immunoSEQ multiplex PCR; TCRdb stores just in-frame clones and leaves some out. The sample yields roughly 180,000 clones, around 80% seen once. Source material: PBMCs or T cells enriched from blood (not recorded which). The sequence was collected from a man aged 55 to 70 who had been exposed to COVID-19. The genes are TRBV5-4 and TRBJ1-1; possible D gene TRBD1, 6 bases. DNA of the CDR3: TGTGCCAGCAGCTTTCAAGGGGGCACTGAAGCTTTCTTT. It encodes CASSFQGGTEAFF.